These 9 T cell receptor beta chains were sequenced from one sample in a study of blood T cell repertoires in COVID-19. TCRdb's copy holds only in-frame clones and misses some; the assay was immunoSEQ multiplex PCR. The repertoire holds about 300,000 clones, with roughly 82% as singletons. Sequencing input: peripheral blood. These TCRs come from a woman aged 50 to 65 with acute or convalescent COVID-19.

The chain is built from TRBV29-1 and TRBJ2-7, with TRBD2 matching over 7 bases. The CDR3 covers 12 residues. V shed 4 bases, J shed 1 base, and the junction held 1 base outside the gene matches. The germline CDR1 and CDR2 sequences are SQVTM and ANQGSEA. This CDR3 is CSVGEGSYEQYF. In nucleotides, the CDR3 is TGCAGCGTTGGGGAGGGATCCTACGAGCAGTACTTC.

With regard to this clone: The junction differs from germline at one of its ends, possibly a read error. The chain joins TRBV5-8 to TRBJ1-5, with D perhaps matching TRBD1 (5 bases). The CDR3 is made up of 11 amino acids. The germline CDR1 and CDR2 sequences are SGHTS and YDEGEE. The CDR3 sequence is CASSSVRVVSF. The CDR3 DNA sequence: TGTGCCAGCAGCTCGGTCAGGGTGGTGAGTTTT.

V gene TRBV2 combines with J gene TRBJ1-2, with D possibly matching TRBD1 (5 bases). The germline V and J ends were trimmed by 5 bases and 8 bases, with 12 bases remaining between them. This CDR3 spans 12 amino acids. From germline, CDR1 is SNHLY and CDR2 FYNNEI. CDR3 amino acids: CASSIGVGGYTF. The CDR3 DNA reads as TGTGCCAGCAGTATAGGGGTGGGAGGCTACACCTTC.

This chain connects TRBV19 to TRBJ2-7; D is unclear. V was pared by 6 bases and J by 0 bases, with 21 bases between. CDR3 size: 17 residues. The germline gives CDR1 LNHDA, CDR2 SQIVND (reference sequence). The CDR3 DNA sequence: TGTGCCAGTAGCGCCCGACTGCGAAATCGGAACTCCTACGAGCAGTACTTC. It specifies CASSARLRNRNSYEQYF.

V is TRBV2 and J is TRBJ2-1; 8 bases are shared with TRBD2. The CDR3 has 15 residues. The germline V gene has CDR1 SNHLY and CDR2 FYNNEI. J gave up 8 bases and V 4 bases, and 10 bases lay outside the gene matches. The CDR3 reads CASSVGLAGRHEQFF. Written as DNA, the CDR3 is TGTGCCAGCAGTGTCGGGTTAGCGGGACGTCATGAGCAGTTCTTC.

Here the CDR3 DNA reads TGTGCCAGCAGCTTAGCGCAGGGAAGAAACACTGAAGCTTTCTTT. Its translation: CASSLAQGRNTEAFF. The rearrangement uses TRBV7-9 and TRBJ1-1; D perhaps matches TRBD1 (5 bases). V lost 0 bases, J lost 2 bases, and 10 bases lay in between. Germline V gene sequence: CDR1 SEHNR, CDR2 FQNEAQ (reference sequence). This CDR3 region has 15 residues.

V gene TRBV29-1 combines with J gene TRBJ2-7, with TRBD2 as a possible D gene (6 bases). The V gene lost 3 bases and the J gene lost 7 bases, with 10 bases spanning the gap. The CDR3 spans 11 residues. Looked up from germline, CDR1 is SQVTM and CDR2 is ANQGSEA. In DNA, the CDR3 is TGCAGCGTTGACGGAGGGTTGGAGCAGTACTTC. Protein product: CSVDGGLEQYF.

The CDR3 coding sequence is TGTGCCAGCTCACCTCAGGGTTGGGATCAGCCCCAGCATTTT. Amino acid sequence: CASSPQGWDQPQHF. This chain uses TRBV18 with TRBJ1-5; D might be TRBD1 (5 bases). V lost 3 bases and J lost 5, with 11 bases in between. CDR3 size: 14 residues. Germline-derived CDR1 and CDR2 are KGHSH and LQKENI.

The genes are TRBV3-1 (or the pseudogene TRBV3-2) and TRBJ2-2; 9 nucleotides align to TRBD1. CDR1 is LGHDT and CDR2 is YNNKEL in the germline V gene (reference sequence). CDR3 length equals 18 residues. The V gene end was trimmed by 4 bases and the J gene end by 1 base; junction bases not matched to a gene: 10. The CDR3 sequence is CASSLRAGQGLNTGELFF. As DNA, the CDR3 is TGTGCCAGCAGCCTTCGAGCGGGACAGGGATTGAACACCGGGGAGCTGTTTTTT.